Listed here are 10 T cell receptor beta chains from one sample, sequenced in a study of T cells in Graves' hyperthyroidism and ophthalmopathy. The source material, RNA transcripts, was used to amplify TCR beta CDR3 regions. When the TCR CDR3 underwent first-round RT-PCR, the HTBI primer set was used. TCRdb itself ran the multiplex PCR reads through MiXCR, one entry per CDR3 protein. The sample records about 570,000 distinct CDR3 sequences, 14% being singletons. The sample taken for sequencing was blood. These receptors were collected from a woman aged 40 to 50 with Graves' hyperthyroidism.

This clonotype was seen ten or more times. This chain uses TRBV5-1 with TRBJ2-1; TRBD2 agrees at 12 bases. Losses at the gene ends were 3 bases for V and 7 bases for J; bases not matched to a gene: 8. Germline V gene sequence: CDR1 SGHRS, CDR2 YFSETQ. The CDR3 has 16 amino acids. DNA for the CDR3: TGCGCCAGCAGCTATCTAGCGGGAGGGCCTCAGAATGAGCAGTTCTTC. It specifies CASSYLAGGPQNEQFF.

The chain's CDR3 is CSAKIDRVSPLHF. The CDR3 DNA is TGCAGTGCTAAAATCGACAGGGTCTCACCCCTCCACTTT. J is TRBJ1-6 and V is TRBV20-1, with TRBD1 matching 7 bases. This CDR3 is built from 13 residues. Germline V gene lookup returns CDR1 DFQATT and CDR2 SNEGSKA (reference sequence). V trimming: 4 bases; J trimming: 10 bases; junction bases outside the gene matches: 7.

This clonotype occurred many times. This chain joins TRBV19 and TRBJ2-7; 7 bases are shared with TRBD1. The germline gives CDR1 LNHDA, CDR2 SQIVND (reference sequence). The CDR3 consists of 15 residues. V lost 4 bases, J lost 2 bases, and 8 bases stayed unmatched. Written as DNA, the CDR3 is TGTGCCAGTAGTAATGGACAGGCCGGGGCCTACGAGCAGTACTTC. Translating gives CASSNGQAGAYEQYF.

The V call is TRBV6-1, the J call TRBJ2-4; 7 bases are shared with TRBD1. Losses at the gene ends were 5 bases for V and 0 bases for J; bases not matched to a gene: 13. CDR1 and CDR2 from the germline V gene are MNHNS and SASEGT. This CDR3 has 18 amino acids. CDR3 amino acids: CASSRDSRFNLAKNIQYF. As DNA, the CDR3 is TGTGCCAGCAGTCGGGACAGCCGATTTAATCTAGCCAAAAACATTCAGTACTTC.

This CDR3 reads CASIQSGWGYTF. The CDR3 DNA reads as TGTGCCAGTATCCAGAGTGGCTGGGGCTACACCTTC. The chain carries TRBV19 and TRBJ1-2; D unclear. V dropped 7 bases and J dropped 8 bases, with 14 bases sitting between them. Germline-derived CDR1 and CDR2 are LNHDA and SQIVND (reference sequence). CDR3 length: 12 amino acids.

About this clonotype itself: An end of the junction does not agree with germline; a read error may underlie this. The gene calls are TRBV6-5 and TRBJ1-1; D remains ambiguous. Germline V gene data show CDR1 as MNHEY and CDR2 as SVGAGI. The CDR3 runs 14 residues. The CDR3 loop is CASSYSRKNTETFF. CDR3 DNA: TGTGCCAGCAGTTACTCGAGGAAGAACACTGAAACTTTCTTT.

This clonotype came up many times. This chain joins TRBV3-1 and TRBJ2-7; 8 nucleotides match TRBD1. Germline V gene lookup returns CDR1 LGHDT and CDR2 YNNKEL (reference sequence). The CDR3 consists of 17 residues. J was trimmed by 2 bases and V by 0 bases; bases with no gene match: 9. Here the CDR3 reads CASSQEGMGQAPYEQYF. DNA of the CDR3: TGTGCCAGCAGCCAAGAAGGTATGGGACAGGCCCCCTACGAGCAGTACTTC.

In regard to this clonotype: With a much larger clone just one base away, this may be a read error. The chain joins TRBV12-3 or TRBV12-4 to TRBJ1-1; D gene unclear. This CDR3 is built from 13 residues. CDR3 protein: CASSSNMNTKAFF. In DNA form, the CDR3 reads TGTGCCAGCAGTTCCAATATGAACACTAAAGCTTTCTTT.

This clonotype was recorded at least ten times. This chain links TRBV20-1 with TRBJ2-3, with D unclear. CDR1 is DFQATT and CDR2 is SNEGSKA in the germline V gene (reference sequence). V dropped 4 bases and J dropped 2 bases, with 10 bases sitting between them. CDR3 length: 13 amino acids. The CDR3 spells CSAKGYDTDTQYF. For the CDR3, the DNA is TGCAGTGCTAAGGGTTACGACACAGATACGCAGTATTTT.

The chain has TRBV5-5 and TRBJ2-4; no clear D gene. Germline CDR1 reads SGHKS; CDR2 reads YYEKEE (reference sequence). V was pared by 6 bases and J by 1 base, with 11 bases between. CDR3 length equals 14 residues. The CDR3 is CASTDTMAKNIQYF. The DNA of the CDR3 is TGTGCCAGCACAGATACGATGGCCAAAAACATTCAGTACTTC.